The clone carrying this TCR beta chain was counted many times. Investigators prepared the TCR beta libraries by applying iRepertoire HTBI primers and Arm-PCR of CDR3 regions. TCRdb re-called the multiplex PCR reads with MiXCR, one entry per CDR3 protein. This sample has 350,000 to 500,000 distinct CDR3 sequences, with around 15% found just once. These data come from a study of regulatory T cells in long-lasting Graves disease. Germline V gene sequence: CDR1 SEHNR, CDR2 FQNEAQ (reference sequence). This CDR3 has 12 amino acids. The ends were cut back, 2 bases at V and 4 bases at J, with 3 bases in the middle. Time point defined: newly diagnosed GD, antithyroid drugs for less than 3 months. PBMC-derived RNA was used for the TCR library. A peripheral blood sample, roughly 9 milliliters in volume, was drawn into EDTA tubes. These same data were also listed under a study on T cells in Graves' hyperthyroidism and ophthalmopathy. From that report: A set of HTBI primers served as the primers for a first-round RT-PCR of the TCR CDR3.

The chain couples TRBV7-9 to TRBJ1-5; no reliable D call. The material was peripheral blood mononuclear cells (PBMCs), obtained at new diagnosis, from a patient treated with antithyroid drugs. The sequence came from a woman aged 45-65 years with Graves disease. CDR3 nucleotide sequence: TGTGCCAGCAGCTTAATAAATCAGCCCCAGCATTTT. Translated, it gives CASSLINQPQHF.